Listed below are T cell receptor beta chains from one sample, sequenced in a study of shared clonotypes between healthy human individuals. Sequenced by immunoSEQ multiplex PCR; TCRdb stores in-frame clones only, minus some. Among 400,000 to 500,000 clones, roughly four fifths were seen once, and the ten largest hold 13%. Sequencing used PBMCs. The receptor set was obtained from a woman in her 40s in good health. Some clones in this sample may be carry-over from other donors' samples. The CDR3 runs from the conserved cysteine through the conserved F or W. D genes are given only for firm matches. Expanded clones are given a class, and other clones once, few, many or no size at all.

size | J | V | D | DNA | CDR3
- | TRBJ2-7 | TRBV6-5 | - | TGTGCCAGCAGCCGTAGGGGAGATAGCTACGAGCAGTACTTC | CASSRRGDSYEQYF
- | TRBJ1-1 | TRBV7-6 | - | TGTGCCAGCAGCTTATATGATACAGGGTCTGGCGGTGAAGCTTTCTTT | CASSLYDTGSGGEAFF
- | TRBJ2-3 | TRBV27 | TRBD2 | TGTGCCAGCAGCCGGGGGAGGGCCGCCCCAGATACGCAGTATTTT | CASSRGRAAPDTQYF
- | TRBJ2-3 | TRBV7-6 | - | TGTGCCAGCAGCCCGCTTGGGGGAGGAAGCACAGATACGCAGTATTTT | CASSPLGGGSTDTQYF
- | TRBJ2-5 | TRBV29-1 | TRBD1 | TGCAGCGTTGGACAGGGAATTCGAGAGACCCAGTACTTC | CSVGQGIRETQYF
- | TRBJ1-6 | TRBV5-4 | TRBD1 | TGTGCCAGCAGCTTGGAGGGGGACAGGGAGGGATCACCCCTCCACTTT | CASSLEGDREGSPLHF
- | TRBJ2-7 | TRBV5-1 | - | TGCGCCAGCAGCTTGGACGGGAGCCGAACCTACGAGCAGTACTTC | CASSLDGSRTYEQYF
- | TRBJ1-1 | TRBV5-4 | - | TGTGCCAGCAGCTTGGGGGTTGGGACCGCTTACACTGAAGCTTTCTTT | CASSLGVGTAYTEAFF
- | TRBJ1-3 | TRBV5-1 | - | TGCGCCAGCAGGGCGGACTACTCTGGAAACACCATATATTTT | CASRADYSGNTIYF
- | TRBJ1-5 | TRBV7-8 | - | TGTGCCACCGGCGGGAGCAATCAGCCCCAGCATTTT | CATGGSNQPQHF
- | TRBJ2-7 | TRBV11-3 | - | TGTGCCAGCAGCTTAGGCGGAGGAGGACGCAAATCCTACGAGCAGTACTTC | CASSLGGGGRKSYEQYF
once | TRBJ2-2 | TRBV7-6 | - | TGTGCCAGCACATGGAGGTGTTCGAACACCGGGGAGCTGTTTTTT | CASTWRCSNTGELFF
- | TRBJ1-5 | TRBV19 | TRBD1 | TGTGCCAGTAGTCCTGACAGGGGAATAAGTCAGCCCCAGCATTTT | CASSPDRGISQPQHF
- | TRBJ1-5 | TRBV7-6 | - | TGTGCCAGCAGCTATTATAGCAATCAGCCCCAGCATTTT | CASSYYSNQPQHF
many | TRBJ1-1 | TRBV5-6 | TRBD1 | TGTGCCAGCAGCGCCGCGACAGGGGGCAACACTGAAGCTTTCTTT | CASSAATGGNTEAFF
- | TRBJ1-1 | TRBV5-5 | - | TGTGCCAGCAGCTTGGCCGGGCAGTTGAACACTGAAGCTTTCTTT | CASSLAGQLNTEAFF
few | TRBJ1-1 | TRBV6-1 | - | TGTGCCAGCAGTAGGGCAGCCATGAACACTGAAGCTTTCTTT | CASSRAAMNTEAFF
- | TRBJ2-4 | TRBV19 | - | TGTGCCAGTAGTATCCGGCACGCTGGGGACATTCAGTACTTC | CASSIRHAGDIQYF
- | TRBJ1-4 | TRBV18 | TRBD1 | TGTGCCAGCTCACCCGGGACAGGGGAAAAACTGTTTTTT | CASSPGTGEKLFF
- | TRBJ2-2 | TRBV11-1 | - | TGTGCCAGCAGCCCCCGGGCGAACACCGGGGAGCTGTTTTTT | CASSPRANTGELFF
- | TRBJ2-2 | TRBV5-1 | - | TGCGCCAGCAGCTTAGGAGGGAAGAACACCGGGGAGCTGTTTTTT | CASSLGGKNTGELFF
- | TRBJ2-7 | TRBV5-1 | - | TGCGCCAGCAGCTTGGGGACTGGGCAGTCCTACGAGCAGTACTTC | CASSLGTGQSYEQYF
- | TRBJ1-5 | TRBV29-1 | - | TGCAGCGTGCAGGATTATAGCAATCAGCCCCAGCATTTT | CSVQDYSNQPQHF
- | TRBJ2-5 | TRBV19 | - | TGTGCCAGTAGTATTAGGCGTCAGACCCAGTACTTC | CASSIRRQTQYF
- | TRBJ2-2 | TRBV21-1 | - | TGTGCCAGCAGCAAAGGAGGGACTAGCGGGATTGCCACCGGGGAGCTGTTTTTT | CASSKGGTSGIATGELFF
- | TRBJ2-5 | TRBV7-2 | TRBD2 | TGTGCCAGCAGCTTCGTGTTCGCGGGAGGTCAAGAGACCCAGTACTTC | CASSFVFAGGQETQYF
- | TRBJ2-5 | TRBV28 | - | TGTGCCAGCAGCCTTTTGCGCGGGACGGACCAAGAGACCCAGTACTTC | CASSLLRGTDQETQYF
- | TRBJ1-1 | TRBV7-7 | - | TGTGCCAGCAGCCGGGGCGTTGGCGCTGAAGCTTTCTTT | CASSRGVGAEAFF
- | TRBJ1-1 | TRBV28 | TRBD1 | TGTGCCATCGAGGACAGGCGGAACACTGAAGCTTTCTTT | CAIEDRRNTEAFF
once | TRBJ2-7 | TRBV6-5 | TRBD1 | TGTGCCAGCAGTTACTTAGGACAGGCCACCTACGAGCAGTACTTC | CASSYLGQATYEQYF
- | TRBJ2-1 | TRBV7-9 | - | TGTGCCAGCAGCTTAGCGTTAGGGGAGCAGTTCTTC | CASSLALGEQFF
- | TRBJ1-2 | TRBV29-1 | - | TGCAGCGTCAACAGGGCCGGGGGCTATGGCTACACCTTC | CSVNRAGGYGYTF
- | TRBJ1-5 | TRBV28 | - | TGTGCCAGCAGTAAGAGGGGTCAGCCCCAGCATTTT | CASSKRGQPQHF
- | TRBJ2-5 | TRBV12-5 | - | TGTGCTAGTGGCCGTAGCGCGGAAGAGACCCAGTACTTC | CASGRSAEETQYF
many | TRBJ2-7 | TRBV7-8 | - | TGTGCCAGCAGCTTAGTTTCCAGGGCCGAGCAGTACTTC | CASSLVSRAEQYF
- | TRBJ1-1 | TRBV29-1 | - | TGCAGCGTCACGACAGGTGCGAACACTGAAGCTTTCTTT | CSVTTGANTEAFF
once | TRBJ2-2 | TRBV6-6 | - | TGTGCCAGCAGTCAAAGGCAGGAAGCCGGGGAGCTGTTTTTT | CASSQRQEAGELFF
- | TRBJ2-1 | TRBV30 | - | TGTGCCTGGAGCGAAGCGAATGAGCAGTTCTTC | CAWSEANEQFF
few | TRBJ1-4 | TRBV6-1 | - | TGTGCCAGCAACAGGGCAACTAATGAAAAACTGTTTTTT | CASNRATNEKLFF
- | TRBJ2-5 | TRBV9 | - | TGTGCCAGCAGCGTAGGAGGGTCCCACCGAGAGACCCAGTACTTC | CASSVGGSHRETQYF
- | TRBJ2-1 | TRBV4-2 | TRBD2 | TGTGCCAGCAGCCTAGAGGAGGGTTTAGCGGGAGGGTACAATGAGCAGTTCTTC | CASSLEEGLAGGYNEQFF
- | TRBJ2-7 | TRBV10-1 | TRBD2 | TGCGCCAGCAGTAAGCCGGGACTAGCGGGAGGGCTCCTCTACGAGCAGTACTTC | CASSKPGLAGGLLYEQYF
- | TRBJ2-1 | TRBV11-2 | - | TGTGCCAGCAGGGACGGGACGGGGAGCAAACGCGAGCAGTTCTTC | CASRDGTGSKREQFF
- | TRBJ1-1 | TRBV7-9 | - | TGTGCCAGCAGCTTAGGGACACAGGAAGCTTTCTTT | CASSLGTQEAFF
- | TRBJ2-5 | TRBV5-1 | - | TGCGCCAGCAGGCCAATCTACGGGGGCAAAGAGACCCAGTACTTC | CASRPIYGGKETQYF
- | TRBJ2-7 | TRBV28 | - | TGTGCCAGCAGTTTTCTGCCCAGCTCCTACGAGCAGTACTTC | CASSFLPSSYEQYF
- | TRBJ2-2 | TRBV7-9 | - | TGTGCCAGCCAGGGAAGGGGCGGGGAGCTGTTTTTT | CASQGRGGELFF
- | TRBJ1-4 | TRBV10-3 | - | TGTGCCATCAGTGACTCGCCAGGGGAGGGAGAAAAACTGTTTTTT | CAISDSPGEGEKLFF
few | TRBJ2-6 | TRBV28 | TRBD2 | TGTGCCAGCAATCCTAGCGGGAGTGGCTCTGGGGCCAACGTCCTGACTTTC | CASNPSGSGSGANVLTF
- | TRBJ1-5 | TRBV19 | TRBD1 | TGTGCCAGTAGTATAACAACAGGGGGGGTTGCAATCGGGCCCCAGCATTTT | CASSITTGGVAIGPQHF
once | TRBJ2-4 | TRBV7-2 | - | TGTGCCAGCAGCTTCAGCGTCCACGGGGATAGCATTCAGTACTTC | CASSFSVHGDSIQYF
- | TRBJ2-3 | TRBV5-1 | TRBD1 | TGCGCCAGCAGCTGGACTGGGACAGCTTTCACAGATACGCAGTATTTT | CASSWTGTAFTDTQYF
once | TRBJ1-5 | TRBV2 | TRBD1 | TGTGCCAGCAGTCGAAGGCGGGACAGCAGCTATAGCAATCAGCCCCAGCATTTT | CASSRRRDSSYSNQPQHF
- | TRBJ1-1 | TRBV11-2 | - | TGTGCCAGCATGCGAAACACTGAAGCTTTCTTT | CASMRNTEAFF
many | TRBJ2-1 | TRBV4-1 | TRBD1 | TGCGCCAGCAGCCGGATGACAGGGCGTAAAAATGAGCAGTTCTTC | CASSRMTGRKNEQFF
- | TRBJ2-5 | TRBV5-1 | - | TGCGCCAGCAGCCACAGGGGACTTCAAGAGACCCAGTACTTC | CASSHRGLQETQYF
- | TRBJ2-3 | TRBV11-2 | TRBD1 | TGTGCCAGCACCGGACAGGTTTTAGATACGCAGTATTTT | CASTGQVLDTQYF
- | TRBJ1-5 | TRBV2 | - | TGTGCCAGCACCCAAAGGGTGGGACAGCCCCAGCATTTT | CASTQRVGQPQHF
many | TRBJ2-1 | TRBV5-1 | - | TGCGCCAGCAACTACTTGGGAGACAGTCAAGGCTACAATGAGCAGTTCTTC | CASNYLGDSQGYNEQFF
once | TRBJ2-5 | TRBV11-2 | - | TGTGCCAGCAGCTTAGGGATGGGAAAAGAGACCCAGTACTTC | CASSLGMGKETQYF